The 32 T cell receptor beta chains below all came from one sample that was sequenced in a study of OX40 agonist ivuxolimab in advanced cancers. Profiled with immunoSEQ multiplex PCR; TCRdb holds only in-frame clones, not every one. Of approximately 82,000 clones listed, 70% to 90% are singletons. The source was CD4+ or CD8+ T cells sorted from blood, collected in a trial of the OX40 agonist ivuxolimab. The receptors originated from an adult with an advanced solid tumor such as melanoma, head and neck, liver or kidney cancer.

The chain recombines TRBV27 with TRBJ2-7; 12 positions match TRBD2. Germline V gives CDR1 MNHEY, CDR2 SMNVEV (reference sequence). The CDR3 has 22 amino acids. Unmatched junction bases numbered 24, after V lost 3 bases and J lost 3 bases. For the CDR3, the DNA is TGTGCCAGCAGTTTTTTCCTAATTTACAACAGAGGACTAGCGGGAATACTCTACGAGCAGTACTTC. Protein: CASSFFLIYNRGLAGILYEQYF.

In its sample, this clone was seen a few times. This chain joins TRBV10-3 and TRBJ2-3, with 11 nucleotides matching TRBD1. Losses at the gene ends were 0 bases for V and 5 bases for J; bases not matched to a gene: 7. Per the germline V gene, CDR1 is ENHRY and CDR2 is SYGVKD. This CDR3 is built from 17 residues. CDR3 sequence: CAISESRGQGVGDTQYF. CDR3 nucleotides: TGTGCCATCAGTGAGTCTAGGGGACAGGGGGTAGGAGATACGCAGTATTTT.

This clone showed up just a few times. The chain links TRBV4-1 to TRBJ1-5, with D uncertain. This CDR3 region has 15 residues. From germline, CDR1 is MGHRA and CDR2 YSYEKL. Trimming removed 0 bases from V and 7 bases from J, with 13 bases in between. The CDR3 sequence: CASSQDIGKAQPQHF. In DNA form, the CDR3 reads TGCGCCAGCAGCCAAGACATCGGGAAGGCACAGCCCCAGCATTTT.

The chain combines TRBV27 with TRBJ2-1, with 8 positions matching TRBD2. Trimming cost V 2 bases and J 8 bases; bases outside gene matches: 5. This CDR3 has 14 amino acids. The germline V gene has CDR1 MNHEY and CDR2 SMNVEV (reference sequence). Here the CDR3 reads CASSLAGGIYEQFF. The CDR3 nucleotides read TGTGCCAGCAGTTTAGCGGGAGGAATATATGAGCAGTTCTTC.

The table lists this clone with a count of one. V gene TRBV21-1 combines with J gene TRBJ2-3; the table's D gene call, TRBD2, was not cross checked with the DNA. TRBV21-1 constitutes a pseudogene. CDR3 length: 18 residues. CDR3 protein: CASSKGALRSGGPPTQYF. DNA of the CDR3: TGTGCCAGCAGCAAAGGGGCTCTCCGGAGCGGGGGGCCCCCCACGCAGTATTTT.

V and J are TRBV27 and TRBJ2-1; 9 bases align to TRBD1. CDR3 length equals 15 residues. In germline, CDR1 is MNHEY, CDR2 SMNVEV (reference sequence). V lost 5 bases to trimming and J lost 6 bases; unmatched junction nucleotides: 8. CDR3 DNA: TGTGCCAGCAGTCGGACAGGGGAAAGCGCCAATGAGCAGTTCTTC. Amino acid sequence: CASSRTGESANEQFF.

This clone was recorded only once. The chain recombines TRBV6-5 with TRBJ1-1; possible D gene TRBD1, 6 bases. The CDR3 loop spans 15 amino acids. Germline CDR1 reads MNHEY; CDR2 reads SVGAGI. The germline V and J ends were trimmed by 7 bases and 0 bases, with 15 bases remaining between them. In DNA, the CDR3 is TGTGCCAGCACCGAAGGGGGGGCGATGAACACTGAAGCTTTCTTT. It codes for CASTEGGAMNTEAFF.

This clone was counted once. The chain carries TRBV6-1 and TRBJ2-5; D is possibly TRBD2 (6 bases). In germline, CDR1 is MNHNS, CDR2 SASEGT. V was clipped by 5 bases and J by 7 bases, with 20 bases between them. This CDR3 has 15 residues. The CDR3 DNA reads as TGTGCCAGCAGTCCTACGGGACTGGTTTTGGGGACCCAGTACTTC. This codes for CASSPTGLVLGTQYF.

This chain connects TRBV5-1 to TRBJ2-3, with a possible D match to TRBD2 (7 bases). This CDR3 comprises 13 residues. V shed 2 bases and J shed 4 bases, with 8 bases lying between them. Germline lookup yields CDR1 SGHRS and CDR2 YFSETQ. Here the CDR3 DNA reads TGCGCCAGCAGCTTAGGGGGGGCAGATACGCAGTATTTT. It codes for CASSLGGADTQYF.

This chain uses TRBV4-1 with TRBJ2-2; D not resolved. Per germline, CDR1 MGHRA and CDR2 YSYEKL. V lost 7 bases and J 4 bases, leaving 10 bases between the germline ends. CDR3 size: 13 residues. This CDR3 is CASTPPLTGELFF. Here the CDR3 DNA reads TGCGCCAGCACCCCTCCGCTCACCGGGGAGCTGTTTTTT.

The V gene is TRBV9, the J gene TRBJ2-1; 9 bases line up with TRBD1. This CDR3 comprises 16 residues. Looked up from germline, CDR1 is SGDLS and CDR2 is YYNGEE. V trimming: 4 bases; J trimming: 8 bases; junction bases outside the gene matches: 13. CDR3 protein: CASSPRWDRVIHEQFF. The CDR3, as DNA: TGTGCCAGCAGCCCGAGGTGGGACAGGGTTATACATGAGCAGTTCTTC.

This sequence joins TRBV19 and TRBJ2-5; D tentatively reads TRBD1 or TRBD2 (6 bases each). Trimming left V 5 bases short and J 2 bases short, with 15 bases between. Per the germline V gene, CDR1 is LNHDA and CDR2 is SQIVND (reference sequence). The CDR3 contains 15 residues. The CDR3 region has the DNA TGTGCCAGTAGTGCGCTCCGGGGGCGACAAGAGACCCAGTACTTC. Protein: CASSALRGRQETQYF.

This sequence joins TRBV7-3 and TRBJ1-2, with 9 bases that match TRBD1. Germline V gene data show CDR1 as SGHTA and CDR2 as FQGTGA. V was clipped by 5 bases and J by 7 bases; unmatched bases: 11. The CDR3 has 15 amino acids. This CDR3 is CASSQTWDRVGGYTF. The DNA for the CDR3 is TGTGCCAGCAGCCAGACGTGGGACAGGGTGGGTGGCTACACCTTC.

CDR3 sequence (DNA): TGTGCCAGCAGGGTGCGGACAGACACCGGGGAGCTGTTTTTT. It translates to CASRVRTDTGELFF. This sequence joins TRBV7-8 and TRBJ2-2, with D tentatively TRBD1 (6 bases). Trimming removed 6 bases from V and 3 bases from J, with 11 bases in between. CDR3 length: 14 residues. Germline V lookup: CDR1 SGHVS, CDR2 FQNEAQ.

This rearrangement joins TRBV7-2 to TRBJ2-7, with 8 nucleotides matching TRBD1. The CDR3 consists of 13 residues. The germline gives CDR1 SGHTA, CDR2 FQGNSA. Germline trimming cut 5 bases from V and 9 bases from J; bases unmatched to any gene: 9. The CDR3 sequence: CASSAGTGFVQYF. The CDR3 coding sequence is TGTGCCAGCAGCGCCGGGACAGGATTTGTGCAGTACTTC.

This chain links TRBV9 with TRBJ2-7; TRBD2 agrees at 8 bases. The J segment lost 4 bases and the V segment lost 7 bases, leaving 10 bases of the junction unmatched. The CDR3 extends over 14 amino acids. In germline, CDR1 is SGDLS, CDR2 YYNGEE. In DNA, the CDR3 is TGTGCCAGCTCCTCGGGAGGGCGGTCGTACGAGCAGTACTTC. It yields the protein CASSSGGRSYEQYF.

The chain has TRBV2 and TRBJ2-5; 9 nucleotides line up with TRBD2. Losses at the gene ends were 1 base for V and 5 bases for J; bases not matched to a gene: 8. CDR1 and CDR2 (germline): SNHLY, FYNNEI. The CDR3 runs 16 residues. The CDR3 is CASSEGERGAWETQYF. For the CDR3, the DNA is TGTGCCAGCAGTGAAGGGGAGCGGGGGGCCTGGGAGACCCAGTACTTC. Variable domain in full (rest from reference TRBV2 and TRBJ2-5): EPEVTQTPSHQVTQMGQEVILRCVPISNHLYFYWYRQILGQKVEFLVSFYNNEISEKSEIFDDQFSVERPDGSNFTLKIRSTKLEDSAMYFCASSEGERGAWETQYFGPGTRLLVL.

The J gene is TRBJ1-3, the V gene TRBV14, with D tentatively TRBD1 (5 bases). V was cut by 10 bases and J by 0 bases, with 10 bases left in between. Germline-derived CDR1 and CDR2 are SGHDN and FVKESK. This CDR3 comprises 13 residues. The CDR3 spells CAKRTNSGNTIYF. The DNA for the CDR3 is TGTGCCAAGCGGACAAACTCTGGAAACACCATATATTTT.

The genes are TRBV6-5 and TRBJ2-3, with TRBD2 matching 10 bases. Germline CDR1 and CDR2: MNHEY and SVGAGI. The V and J ends lost 5 bases and 1 base, in that order; junction bases with no gene match: 3. The CDR3 contains 15 residues. For the CDR3, the DNA is TGTGCCAGCAGTATCGGACTAGCGGGCACAGATACGCAGTATTTT. Protein: CASSIGLAGTDTQYF.

J is TRBJ2-1 and V is TRBV28, with 9 bases lining up with TRBD2. The CDR3 has 16 residues. Germline V gene sequence: CDR1 MDHEN, CDR2 SYDVKM. J gave up 3 bases and V 3 bases, and 6 bases lay outside the gene matches. The CDR3 sequence: CASSFGLASGYNEQFF. The DNA of the CDR3 is TGTGCCAGCAGTTTCGGACTAGCGTCCGGCTACAATGAGCAGTTCTTC. Based on the CDR3 plus reference TRBV28 and TRBJ2-1, the full variable domain is DVKVTQSSRYLVKRTGEKVFLECVQDMDHENMFWYRQDPGLGLRLIYFSYDVKMKEKGDIPEGYSVSREKKERFSLILESASTNQTSMYLCASSFGLASGYNEQFFGPGTRLTVL.

The J gene is TRBJ2-1, the V gene TRBV28, with 13 bases aligning to TRBD2. V trimming: 3 bases; J trimming: 6 bases; junction bases outside the gene matches: 8. This CDR3 spans 17 amino acids. In germline, CDR1 is MDHEN, CDR2 SYDVKM. For the CDR3, the DNA is TGTGCCAGCAGTTTCAGCGGACTAGCGGGAGTAGGCAATGAGCAGTTCTTC. It specifies CASSFSGLAGVGNEQFF.

J is TRBJ1-2 and V is TRBV6-1; D might be TRBD1 (6 bases). Looked up from germline, CDR1 is MNHNS and CDR2 is SASEGT. The CDR3 covers 14 residues. V shed 6 bases and J shed 4 bases, with 15 bases lying between them. CDR3 sequence reads: CASRRGAESYGYTF. As DNA, the CDR3 is TGTGCCAGCAGAAGGGGGGCCGAGAGCTATGGCTACACCTTC.

The V gene is TRBV2, the J gene TRBJ2-2; 10 nucleotides agree with TRBD1. CDR1 is SNHLY, CDR2 FYNNEI, per germline. There are 14 residues in the CDR3. The V segment lost 6 bases and the J segment 7 bases; nucleotides outside the gene matches: 5. The CDR3 is CASRADRGHGELFF. CDR3 nucleotides: TGTGCCAGCAGGGCCGACAGGGGGCACGGGGAGCTGTTTTTT.

The chain combines TRBV7-9 with TRBJ2-3; D is unclear. The CDR3 has 15 amino acids. In germline, CDR1 is SEHNR, CDR2 FQNEAQ (reference sequence). The V end lost 1 base, the J end lost 4 bases, and 12 bases lay between the germline ends. The CDR3 DNA follows: TGTGCCAGCAGCTTAGGGGGTAGTCGGGCAGATACGCAGTATTTT. As protein: CASSLGGSRADTQYF.

The sample holds a few counts of this clone. The V and J genes are TRBV5-3 and TRBJ2-4; no definite D call. TRBV5-3 has ORF status, its function being uncertain. Trimming removed 4 bases from V and 9 bases from J, with 11 bases in between. The CDR3 is 12 residues long. The CDR3 is CARSNRTGIQYF. The CDR3 DNA reads as TGTGCCAGAAGCAACCGTACCGGCATTCAGTACTTC.

This sequence joins TRBV7-9 and TRBJ2-2, with 13 bases aligning to TRBD2. This CDR3 has 18 amino acids. V shed 3 bases and J 3 bases; nucleotides not matched to a gene: 7. Germline CDR1 is SEHNR and CDR2 is FQNEAQ (reference sequence). The CDR3 DNA reads TGTGCCAGCAGCTTTCGGACTAGCGGGAGCGCGGACACCGGGGAGCTGTTTTTT. Protein product: CASSFRTSGSADTGELFF.

The chain couples TRBV5-1 to TRBJ1-1; 12 nucleotides match TRBD1. This CDR3 spans 14 amino acids. CDR1 and CDR2 from the germline V gene are SGHRS and YFSETQ. V was pared by 5 bases and J by 5 bases, with 4 bases of the junction left unmatched. This CDR3 reads CASRWDRGPTEAFF. CDR3 in DNA: TGCGCCAGCAGGTGGGACAGGGGGCCTACTGAAGCTTTCTTT.

This rearrangement joins TRBV19 to TRBJ2-1; TRBD1 agrees at 9 bases. The germline CDR1 and CDR2 sequences are LNHDA and SQIVND (reference sequence). The length of the CDR3 is 15 residues. V shed 7 bases and J 1 base; nucleotides not matched to a gene: 5. The CDR3 nucleotides read TGTGCCAGTAAGGGGACAGGGCGTTCCTACAATGAGCAGTTCTTC. This codes for CASKGTGRSYNEQFF.

The genes are TRBV19 and TRBJ2-3, with 7 bases lining up with TRBD1. Germline assignment: CDR1 LNHDA and CDR2 SQIVND (reference sequence). There are 16 residues in the CDR3. V gave up 8 bases and J gave up 9 bases; unmatched junction bases: 20. The CDR3 reads CASLPTDRASGYTQYF. Written as DNA, the CDR3 is TGTGCCAGTCTCCCGACCGACAGGGCCTCGGGCTACACGCAGTATTTT. The full variable domain, with the rest looked up from reference TRBV19 and TRBJ2-3, is DGGITQSPKYLFRKEGQNVTLSCEQNLNHDAMYWYRQDPGQGLRLIYYSQIVNDFQKGDIAEGYSVSREKKESFPLTVTSAQKNPTAFYLCASLPTDRASGYTQYFGPGTRLTVL.

This clone was seen only once. V gene TRBV19 combines with J gene TRBJ2-1, with D perhaps matching TRBD1 or TRBD2 (5 bases each). CDR3 size: 15 residues. Looked up from germline, CDR1 is LNHDA and CDR2 is SQIVND (reference sequence). Trimming cost V 4 bases and J 1 base, with 11 bases left between them. CDR3 region: CASSRGRESYNEQFF. The DNA for the CDR3 is TGTGCCAGTAGTAGGGGCAGGGAGTCCTACAATGAGCAGTTCTTC.

This chain links TRBV25-1 with TRBJ2-6, with 9 bases that match TRBD1. V was clipped by 8 bases and J by 0 bases; unmatched bases: 11. Germline lookup yields CDR1 MGHDK and CDR2 SYGVNS. CDR3 length equals 18 residues. The CDR3 nucleotides read TGTGCCAGCCACGGCCGGGACAGGGTTCACTCTGGGGCCAACGTCCTGACTTTC. Protein product: CASHGRDRVHSGANVLTF.

Regarding this clone: Other DNA variants within this sample encode the same CDR3. The V and J genes are TRBV5-1 and TRBJ1-1; a possible D gene is TRBD1 (5 bases). The CDR3 spans 13 residues. Germline V lookup: CDR1 SGHRS, CDR2 YFSETQ. Trimming shortened V by 5 bases and J by 1 base, and 9 bases separated the two germline ends. The CDR3 reads CASRGQSNTEAFF. For the CDR3, the DNA is TGCGCCAGCAGAGGACAATCGAACACTGAAGCTTTCTTT.